Listed below are T cell receptor beta chains from one sample, sequenced in a study of STAT3 mutations in large granular lymphocyte leukemia. Profiling relied on immunoSEQ multiplex PCR, and the TCRdb table lists in-frame clones only, not all of them. The data hold under 15,000 clones, with more than 75% observed a single time. The sample consisted of peripheral blood mononuclear cells. The source of these receptors is a man between 35 and 55 years old with T-cell large granular lymphocyte leukemia. Some clones in this sample may be carry-over from other donors' samples. The CDR3 runs from the conserved cysteine through the conserved F or W. The order of the fields is J gene, CDR3 length, V gene, CDR3 protein.

>TRBJ1-1|15|TRBV18
CASSPRQATNTEAFF
>TRBJ2-7|12|TRBV7-9
CASSLRQYEQYF
>TRBJ2-3|17|TRBV5-1
CASSQPPSGGGTDTQYF
>TRBJ1-2|15|TRBV6-1
CASSEAQGSGYGYTF
>TRBJ2-5|16|TRBV9
CASSVRPGTGKETQYF
>TRBJ2-7|16|TRBV19
CASSASRLAGTYEQYF
>TRBJ1-3|16|TRBV7-9
CASSFGGPFSGNTIYF
>TRBJ2-1|14|TRBV10-2
CASSPSGTRNEQFF
>TRBJ2-1|19|TRBV4-3
CASSQRAETSGGVRDEQFF
>TRBJ1-4|13|TRBV5-1
CASSGDRREKLFF
>TRBJ1-6|13|TRBV18
CASSPWDNSPLHF
>TRBJ1-1|15|TRBV2
CASSSVDRVNTEAFF
>TRBJ1-1|13|TRBV28
CASSPPPPGGAFF
>TRBJ2-7|16|TRBV30
CAWSALPGTASYEQYF
>TRBJ2-5|13|TRBV18
CASSPASQETQYF
>TRBJ2-7|14|TRBV13
CASSSHREEYEQYF
>TRBJ2-7|11|TRBV20-1
CSAPGAHEQYF
>TRBJ1-1|18|TRBV7-9
CASSDLNRGLSMDTEAFF
>TRBJ2-7|13|TRBV5-1
CASSILIGYEQYF
>TRBJ1-2|11|TRBV20-1
CSRDVNYGYTF
>TRBJ2-5|14|TRBV30
CAWSVGRHQETQYF
>TRBJ1-2|14|TRBV29-1
CSVTPTGTNYGYTF
>TRBJ1-5|15|TRBV7-9
CASSLAVREDQPQHF
>TRBJ2-5|15|TRBV5-4
CASSSHRGFQETQYF
>TRBJ1-2|14|TRBV30
CAWSGGPRGGGYTF
>TRBJ1-3|16|TRBV28
CASSVLQLLSGNTIYF
>TRBJ2-2|16|TRBV9
CASSVLAGGRAGELFF
>TRBJ1-2|13|TRBV25-1
CASSHGQNYGYTF
>TRBJ1-5|16|TRBV7-9
CASSLGSPGINQPQHF
>TRBJ2-5|14|TRBV9
CASSVDTRQETQYF
>TRBJ2-1|15|TRBV7-9
CASSLAGTRGNEQFF
>TRBJ1-5|14|TRBV5-1
CASSLGGGNQPQHF
>TRBJ2-3|16|TRBV5-1
CASSLDGIPNTDTQYF
>TRBJ1-6|14|TRBV28
CASHKGRYNSPLHF
>TRBJ2-7|15|TRBV6-5
CASSYSQRAQGGQYF
>TRBJ1-1|15|TRBV11-2
CASSFVGMMNTEAFF
>TRBJ1-6|14|TRBV6-5
CASTQGQLSGSLHF
>TRBJ2-5|14|TRBV5-1
CASSLGGSRETQYF
>TRBJ2-7|14|TRBV7-8
CASSLRTGGYEQYF
>TRBJ1-4|14|TRBV25-1
CASSEFRRAEKLFF
>TRBJ2-1|15|TRBV5-1
CASSQGQGAYNEQFF
>TRBJ1-1|13|TRBV7-9
CASTDPRWTEAFF
>TRBJ2-7|11|TRBV5-1
CASSLDREQYF
>TRBJ1-1|14|TRBV7-9
CASSPLGGRTEAFF
>TRBJ1-2|13|TRBV4-2
CASSQEGFDGYTF
>TRBJ1-3|17|TRBV5-1
CASSLDGSGGSGNTIYF
>TRBJ1-1|18|TRBV5-1
CASSPHTEETWWGTEAFF
>TRBJ1-2|12|TRBV19
CASSIGGLGYTF
>TRBJ1-2|13|TRBV30
CAWTAGGQGGYTF
>TRBJ1-1|15|TRBV5-1
CASSLGFGGRTEAFF
>TRBJ1-5|17|TRBV18
CASSPRRPGQTDQPQHF